The sequence of this TCR beta chain was determined in a study of blood T cell repertoires in COVID-19. All recovered Cohort 3 donors got two negative PCRs, got clearance, or saw symptom resolution. Germline V gene data show CDR1 as LGHNA and CDR2 as YNFKEQ. Trimming removed 2 bases from V and 5 bases from J; junction bases left unmatched: 1. This CDR3 contains 14 residues. Original handling: It was from reference gene primer amplification that nucleated cell counts were estimated. Repertoires were generated with immunoSEQ multiplex PCR, while TCRdb's copy carries only in-frame clones and drops some. V and J calls and clone size are those listed in that table; D and trimming were worked out from the DNA. The table records about 300,000 clones, 80% to 90% of them present only once.

The TCR was taken from a young man who had recovered from COVID-19. The chain employs TRBV4-2 and TRBJ1-5, with 9 bases aligning to TRBD1. Sequenced sample: PBMCs or T cells enriched from blood (not recorded which). The CDR3 coding sequence is TGTGCCAGCAGCCAAACAGGGGGCGATCAGCCCCAGCATTTT. It is translated as CASSQTGGDQPQHF.